A selection of T cell receptor beta chains follows, all from one sample in a study of T-cell reconstitution after alpha-beta-depleted transplantation in children. One entry per CDR3 protein results from TCRdb running MiXCR on the PCR reads. The sample shows some 220,000 distinct CDR3 sequences, roughly 10% of them seen only once. The sequences come from PBMCs, collected before TCRalphabeta/CD19-depleted stem cell transplant. Every receptor here comes from a child in the first two years of life with acute myeloid leukemia, due to receive a stem cell transplant. Both conserved end residues are part of each CDR3. The D gene is left open where the match is weak. Size tells how often a clone was seen (once, few, many) or the class of an expanded clone, and some rows leave it out.

CDR3 protein: CASSDTQTSGLAAYEQYF
CDR3 DNA: TGTGCCAGCAGTGATACCCAGACCTCTGGACTAGCGGCTTACGAGCAGTACTTC
D gene: TRBD2
clone size: many
J gene: TRBJ2-7
V gene: TRBV2

CDR3 protein: CASREGIRTDYGYTF
CDR3 DNA: TGCGCCAGCAGGGAGGGAATCAGGACTGATTATGGCTACACCTTC
D gene: .
clone size: many
J gene: TRBJ1-2
V gene: TRBV5-1

CDR3 protein: CSARQGGKNTEAFF
CDR3 DNA: TGCAGTGCTAGACAGGGTGGGAAGAACACTGAAGCTTTCTTT
D gene: .
clone size: many
J gene: TRBJ1-1
V gene: TRBV20-1

CDR3 protein: CAISEGIAGVQETQYF
CDR3 DNA: TGTGCCATCAGTGAGGGGATAGCGGGAGTCCAAGAGACCCAGTACTTC
D gene: TRBD2
clone size: many
J gene: TRBJ2-5
V gene: TRBV10-3

CDR3 protein: CASSLGTGNGADTQYF
CDR3 DNA: TGTGCCAGCAGCTTGGGGACGGGAAATGGAGCAGATACGCAGTATTTT
D gene: .
clone size: many
J gene: TRBJ2-3
V gene: TRBV5-5

CDR3 protein: CASSLAGVIDEQYF
CDR3 DNA: TGTGCCAGCAGCTTAGCAGGGGTAATCGACGAGCAGTACTTC
D gene: .
clone size: many
J gene: TRBJ2-7
V gene: TRBV7-9

CDR3 protein: CASSFHEGYKDEQYF
CDR3 DNA: TGTGCCAGCAGTTTTCATGAGGGATATAAGGACGAGCAGTACTTC
D gene: .
clone size: many
J gene: TRBJ2-7
V gene: TRBV12-3/TRBV12-4

CDR3 protein: CAISFSGGQETQYF
CDR3 DNA: TGTGCCATCAGTTTTAGCGGGGGCCAAGAGACCCAGTACTTC
D gene: TRBD2
clone size: many
J gene: TRBJ2-5
V gene: TRBV10-3

CDR3 protein: CSVENNYGYTF
CDR3 DNA: TGCAGCGTTGAAAATAACTATGGCTACACCTTC
D gene: .
clone size: many
J gene: TRBJ1-2
V gene: TRBV29-1

CDR3 protein: CSPDRAYGYTF
CDR3 DNA: TGCAGCCCCGACAGGGCCTATGGCTACACCTTC
D gene: TRBD1
clone size: few
J gene: TRBJ1-2
V gene: TRBV20-1

CDR3 protein: CASSRLQGARSYGYTF
CDR3 DNA: TGTGCCAGCAGCCGGCTCCAGGGGGCACGGAGCTATGGCTACACCTTC
D gene: TRBD1
clone size: many
J gene: TRBJ1-2
V gene: TRBV27

CDR3 protein: CASSSLLGSLSYGYTF
CDR3 DNA: TGTGCCAGCAGCTCGCTCTTAGGGTCGTTAAGCTATGGCTACACCTTC
D gene: .
clone size: few
J gene: TRBJ1-2
V gene: TRBV11-2

CDR3 protein: CASVEGGTGRETQYF
CDR3 DNA: TGCGCCAGCGTCGAAGGAGGCACCGGTAGAGAGACCCAGTACTTC
D gene: .
clone size: many
J gene: TRBJ2-5
V gene: TRBV5-1

CDR3 protein: CARGPRDSKETQYF
CDR3 DNA: TGTGCCAGGGGCCCGAGGGACTCCAAAGAGACCCAGTACTTC
D gene: .
clone size: .
J gene: TRBJ2-5
V gene: TRBV5-2

CDR3 protein: CASSLGLWGAAQYF
CDR3 DNA: TGTGCCAGCAGCTTAGGCCTATGGGGCGCGGCCCAGTACTTC
D gene: .
clone size: many
J gene: TRBJ2-5
V gene: TRBV7-9

CDR3 protein: CASSPAGGSSYNEQFF
CDR3 DNA: TGTGCCAGCAGCCCCGCGGGAGGGAGCTCCTACAATGAGCAGTTCTTC
D gene: TRBD2
clone size: many
J gene: TRBJ2-1
V gene: TRBV7-2

CDR3 protein: CASSWGLSSYNEQFF
CDR3 DNA: TGCGCCAGCAGCTGGGGACTTAGCTCCTACAATGAGCAGTTCTTC
D gene: .
clone size: many
J gene: TRBJ2-1
V gene: TRBV5-1

CDR3 protein: CASSQVPANTGELFF
CDR3 DNA: TGTGCCAGCAGCCAGGTCCCAGCGAACACCGGGGAGCTGTTTTTT
D gene: .
clone size: many
J gene: TRBJ2-2
V gene: TRBV3-1

CDR3 protein: CASSQGGAGEKLFF
CDR3 DNA: TGTGCCAGCAGCCAAGGGGGGGCGGGTGAAAAACTGTTTTTT
D gene: .
clone size: many
J gene: TRBJ1-4
V gene: TRBV3-1

CDR3 protein: CATRSRGNAYTQYF
CDR3 DNA: TGTGCCACCCGCAGCAGGGGCAATGCATATACGCAGTATTTT
D gene: .
clone size: .
J gene: TRBJ2-3
V gene: TRBV10-3

CDR3 protein: CASSPRTSENEQYF
CDR3 DNA: TGTGCCAGCAGCCCGAGGACTAGCGAGAACGAGCAGTACTTC
D gene: TRBD2
clone size: .
J gene: TRBJ2-7
V gene: TRBV11-3

CDR3 protein: CASSHLVLAYNEQFF
CDR3 DNA: TGTGCCAGCAGTCATCTTGTGCTGGCCTACAATGAACAGTTCTTC
D gene: .
clone size: .
J gene: TRBJ2-1
V gene: TRBV12-3/TRBV12-4

CDR3 protein: CASSPTVPGQRGSYEQYF
CDR3 DNA: TGTGCCAGCTCACCAACAGTGCCCGGACAGAGGGGGTCTTACGAGCAGTACTTC
D gene: .
clone size: many
J gene: TRBJ2-7
V gene: TRBV18

CDR3 protein: CASSLIGQRGYTF
CDR3 DNA: TGTGCCAGCAGCTTGATAGGACAGAGAGGCTACACCTTC
D gene: .
clone size: many
J gene: TRBJ1-2
V gene: TRBV7-6

CDR3 protein: CASSLGGGNEKLFF
CDR3 DNA: TGTGCCAGCAGCTTAGGAGGGGGGAACGAAAAACTGTTTTTT
D gene: .
clone size: many
J gene: TRBJ1-4
V gene: TRBV7-9

CDR3 protein: CASSRPGTGRGEQYF
CDR3 DNA: TGTGCCAGCAGTCGTCCCGGGACAGGTAGGGGCGAGCAGTACTTC
D gene: TRBD1
clone size: many
J gene: TRBJ2-7
V gene: TRBV6-1

CDR3 protein: CASSRTRPSGELFF
CDR3 DNA: TGTGCCAGCAGCCGTACTAGACCGAGCGGGGAGCTGTTTTTT
D gene: .
clone size: few
J gene: TRBJ2-2
V gene: TRBV6-2/TRBV6-3

CDR3 protein: CASSPAGADTEAFF
CDR3 DNA: TGTGCCAGCAGTCCGGCCGGGGCAGACACTGAAGCTTTCTTT
D gene: .
clone size: many
J gene: TRBJ1-1
V gene: TRBV12-3/TRBV12-4

CDR3 protein: CSAVRASSGNTIYF
CDR3 DNA: TGCAGTGCTGTCCGAGCGAGCTCTGGAAACACCATATATTTT
D gene: .
clone size: many
J gene: TRBJ1-3
V gene: TRBV20-1

CDR3 protein: CASSHSLGTGSYEQYF
CDR3 DNA: TGTGCCAGCAGTCACTCACTCGGGACAGGCTCCTACGAGCAGTACTTC
D gene: TRBD1
clone size: few
J gene: TRBJ2-7
V gene: TRBV28

CDR3 protein: CASSQDPGYGDTQYF
CDR3 DNA: TGCGCCAGCAGCCAAGATCCAGGCTACGGAGATACGCAGTATTTT
D gene: .
clone size: many
J gene: TRBJ2-3
V gene: TRBV4-3

CDR3 protein: CASSPKAPSGQPNYGYTF
CDR3 DNA: TGTGCCAGCAGCCCGAAAGCCCCTTCGGGACAGCCTAACTATGGCTACACCTTC
D gene: TRBD1
clone size: many
J gene: TRBJ1-2
V gene: TRBV11-1

CDR3 protein: CASSSLAGDSYEQYF
CDR3 DNA: TGTGCTAGCAGCTCACTAGCGGGAGATTCCTACGAGCAGTACTTC
D gene: TRBD2
clone size: many
J gene: TRBJ2-7
V gene: TRBV7-7

CDR3 protein: CASSFGQEGGLDQPQHF
CDR3 DNA: TGTGCCAGCAGTTTTGGGCAGGAGGGGGGGCTGGATCAGCCCCAGCATTTT
D gene: .
clone size: many
J gene: TRBJ1-5
V gene: TRBV12-3/TRBV12-4

CDR3 protein: CASSKTGYGESNTEAFF
CDR3 DNA: TGTGCCAGTAGTAAGACAGGATATGGCGAATCGAACACTGAAGCTTTCTTT
D gene: .
clone size: .
J gene: TRBJ1-1
V gene: TRBV19

CDR3 protein: CSAGTTTNEKLFF
CDR3 DNA: TGCAGTGCTGGGACAACAACTAATGAAAAACTGTTTTTT
D gene: .
clone size: many
J gene: TRBJ1-4
V gene: TRBV20-1

CDR3 protein: CASRSTVLSYEQYF
CDR3 DNA: TGTGCCAGCAGATCGACTGTACTCTCCTACGAGCAGTACTTC
D gene: .
clone size: many
J gene: TRBJ2-7
V gene: TRBV6-1

CDR3 protein: CATSDFNTDTQYF
CDR3 DNA: TGTGCCACCAGTGATTTCAACACAGATACGCAGTATTTT
D gene: .
clone size: many
J gene: TRBJ2-3
V gene: TRBV24-1

CDR3 protein: CASSHKPPTWRDSYNEQFF
CDR3 DNA: TGTGCCAGCAGCCACAAACCCCCCACGTGGAGGGACTCCTACAATGAGCAGTTCTTC
D gene: .
clone size: many
J gene: TRBJ2-1
V gene: TRBV7-6

CDR3 protein: CATRGAVYNSPLHF
CDR3 DNA: TGTGCCACCCGGGGGGCGGTCTATAATTCACCCCTCCACTTT
D gene: .
clone size: many
J gene: TRBJ1-6
V gene: TRBV28

CDR3 protein: CASSQFSGTQYF
CDR3 DNA: TGTGCCAGCAGCCAATTTAGTGGAACCCAGTACTTC
D gene: .
clone size: .
J gene: TRBJ2-5
V gene: TRBV14

CDR3 protein: CASSPPFTDTQYF
CDR3 DNA: TGTGCCAGCAGCCCCCCGTTCACAGATACGCAGTATTTT
D gene: .
clone size: many
J gene: TRBJ2-3
V gene: TRBV2

CDR3 protein: CSVARATANEKLFF
CDR3 DNA: TGCAGCGTTGCCAGGGCCACGGCTAATGAAAAACTGTTTTTT
D gene: .
clone size: many
J gene: TRBJ1-4
V gene: TRBV29-1

CDR3 protein: CASSFGTGESPLHF
CDR3 DNA: TGTGCCAGCAGTTTCGGGACAGGGGAGTCACCCCTCCACTTT
D gene: TRBD1
clone size: many
J gene: TRBJ1-6
V gene: TRBV27

CDR3 protein: CATSGDRGEEQYF
CDR3 DNA: TGTGCCACCAGCGGCGACAGGGGGGAAGAGCAGTACTTC
D gene: TRBD1
clone size: .
J gene: TRBJ2-7
V gene: TRBV15

CDR3 protein: CSARDLIAEYQETQYF
CDR3 DNA: TGCAGTGCTAGAGATTTGATAGCGGAATACCAAGAGACCCAGTACTTC
D gene: .
clone size: many
J gene: TRBJ2-5
V gene: TRBV20-1

CDR3 protein: CARSPYEGRGSVQYF
CDR3 DNA: TGCGCCCGCAGCCCGTATGAAGGGAGGGGATCGGTTCAGTACTTC
D gene: TRBD2
clone size: .
J gene: TRBJ2-4
V gene: TRBV5-1

CDR3 protein: CASSLTHTVAGPEEETQYF
CDR3 DNA: TGCGCCAGCAGCCTTACTCACACAGTAGCGGGCCCCGAGGAGGAGACCCAGTACTTC
D gene: TRBD2
clone size: few
J gene: TRBJ2-5
V gene: TRBV4-1

CDR3 protein: CASSQVIDSTNEKLFF
CDR3 DNA: TGTGCCAGCAGCCAAGTCATAGACTCAACTAATGAAAAACTGTTTTTT
D gene: .
clone size: many
J gene: TRBJ1-4
V gene: TRBV3-1

CDR3 protein: CASSLTDSSYYGYTF
CDR3 DNA: TGTGCCAGCAGCTTGACGGACAGCTCCTACTATGGCTACACCTTC
D gene: .
clone size: many
J gene: TRBJ1-2
V gene: TRBV11-3

CDR3 protein: CASSVPGADTQYF
CDR3 DNA: TGTGCCAGCAGCGTCCCGGGAGCAGATACGCAGTATTTT
D gene: .
clone size: .
J gene: TRBJ2-3
V gene: TRBV28

CDR3 protein: CASSSPGQGIHGYTF
CDR3 DNA: TGTGCCAGCAGTTCACCGGGACAGGGAATCCATGGCTACACCTTC
D gene: TRBD1
clone size: many
J gene: TRBJ1-2
V gene: TRBV6-5